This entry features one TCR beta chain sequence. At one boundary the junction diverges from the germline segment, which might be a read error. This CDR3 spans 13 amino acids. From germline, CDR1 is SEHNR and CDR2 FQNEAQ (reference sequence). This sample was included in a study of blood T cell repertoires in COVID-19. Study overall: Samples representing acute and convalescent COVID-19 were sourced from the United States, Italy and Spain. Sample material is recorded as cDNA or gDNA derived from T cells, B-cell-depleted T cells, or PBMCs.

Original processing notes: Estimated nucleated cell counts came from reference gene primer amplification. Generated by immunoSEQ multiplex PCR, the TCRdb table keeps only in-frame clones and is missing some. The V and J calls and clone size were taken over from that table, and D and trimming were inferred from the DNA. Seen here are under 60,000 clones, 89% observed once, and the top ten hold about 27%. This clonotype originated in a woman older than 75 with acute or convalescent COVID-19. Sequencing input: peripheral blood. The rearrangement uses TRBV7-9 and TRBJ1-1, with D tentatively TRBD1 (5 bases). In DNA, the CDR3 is TGTGCCAGCAGCTTAGCGCTCGTATCAGGGCTCCTCTTT. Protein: CASSLALVSGLLF.